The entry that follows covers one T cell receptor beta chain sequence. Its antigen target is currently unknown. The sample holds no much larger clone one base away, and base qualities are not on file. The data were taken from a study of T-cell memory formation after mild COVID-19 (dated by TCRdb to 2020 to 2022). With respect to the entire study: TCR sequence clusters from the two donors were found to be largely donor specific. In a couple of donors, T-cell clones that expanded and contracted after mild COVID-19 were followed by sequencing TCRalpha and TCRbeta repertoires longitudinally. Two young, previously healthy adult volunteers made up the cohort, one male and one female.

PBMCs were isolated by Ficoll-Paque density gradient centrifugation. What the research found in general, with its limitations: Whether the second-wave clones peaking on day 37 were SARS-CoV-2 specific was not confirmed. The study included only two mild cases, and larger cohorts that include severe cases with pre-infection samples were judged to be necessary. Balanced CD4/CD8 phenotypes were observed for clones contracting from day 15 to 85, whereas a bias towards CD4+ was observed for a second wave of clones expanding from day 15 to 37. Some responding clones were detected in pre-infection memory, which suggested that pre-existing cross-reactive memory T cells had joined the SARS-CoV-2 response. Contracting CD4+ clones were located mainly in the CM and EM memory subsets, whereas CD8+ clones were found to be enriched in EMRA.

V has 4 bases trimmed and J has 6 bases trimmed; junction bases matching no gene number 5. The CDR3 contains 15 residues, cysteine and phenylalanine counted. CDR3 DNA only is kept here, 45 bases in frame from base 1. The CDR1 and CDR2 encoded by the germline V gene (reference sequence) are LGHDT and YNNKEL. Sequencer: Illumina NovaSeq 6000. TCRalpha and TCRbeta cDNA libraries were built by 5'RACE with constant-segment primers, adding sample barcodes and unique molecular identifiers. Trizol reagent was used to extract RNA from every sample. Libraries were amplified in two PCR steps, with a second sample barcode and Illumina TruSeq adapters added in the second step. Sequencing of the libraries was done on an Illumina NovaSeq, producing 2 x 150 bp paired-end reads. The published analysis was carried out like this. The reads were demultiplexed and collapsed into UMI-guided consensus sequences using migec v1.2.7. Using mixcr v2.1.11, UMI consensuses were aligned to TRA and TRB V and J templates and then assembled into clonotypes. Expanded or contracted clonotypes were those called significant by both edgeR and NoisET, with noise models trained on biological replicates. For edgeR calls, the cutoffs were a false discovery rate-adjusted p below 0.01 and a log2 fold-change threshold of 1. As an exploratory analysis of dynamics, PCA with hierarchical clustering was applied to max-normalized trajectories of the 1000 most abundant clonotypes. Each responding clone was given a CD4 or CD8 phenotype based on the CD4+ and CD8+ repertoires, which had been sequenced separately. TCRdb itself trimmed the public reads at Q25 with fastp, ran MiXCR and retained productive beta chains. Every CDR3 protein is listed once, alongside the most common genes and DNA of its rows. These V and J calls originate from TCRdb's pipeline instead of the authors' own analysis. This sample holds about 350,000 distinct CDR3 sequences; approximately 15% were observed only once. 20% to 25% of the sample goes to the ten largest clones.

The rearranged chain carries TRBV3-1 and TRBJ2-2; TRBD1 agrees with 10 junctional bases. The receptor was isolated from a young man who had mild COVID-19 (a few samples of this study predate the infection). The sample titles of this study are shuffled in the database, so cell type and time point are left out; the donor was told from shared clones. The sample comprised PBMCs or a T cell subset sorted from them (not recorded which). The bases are TGTGCCAGCAGCCCCCGGACAGGGGGGGCCGGGGAGCTGTTTTTT. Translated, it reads CASSPRTGGAGELFF.